The 4 T cell receptor beta chains below come from one sample, sequenced in a study of T cells after yellow fever vaccination. TCRdb independently ran MiXCR on the 5' RACE reads; one entry per CDR3 protein. The data show approximately 110,000 distinct CDR3 sequences, about 7.4% seen once. This specimen consisted of CD4+ T cells sorted from PBMCs, obtained more than 8 days after the first yellow fever vaccination. These receptors came from a man aged 18-30 years who received the YFV17D yellow fever vaccine.

The V call is TRBV11-2, the J call TRBJ2-5, with D unclear. This CDR3 has 14 residues. Trimming stripped 3 bases from V and 1 base from J, with 9 bases between. Germline-derived CDR1 and CDR2 are SGHAT and FQNNGV. As DNA, the CDR3 is TGTGCCAGCAGCTTTGGTTCGGCCCAAGAGACCCAGTACTTC. Translating gives CASSFGSAQETQYF.

This clonotype was counted only a few times. This chain links TRBV7-2 with TRBJ1-2; a weak D match, TRBD1 (5 bases). Trimming took off 1 base at V and 8 bases at J, with 17 bases between the two ends. This CDR3 has 15 amino acids. From germline, CDR1 is SGHTA and CDR2 FQGNSA. CDR3 bases: TGTGCCAGCAGCTTAGTGGAGGGACCTATGTTAGGCTACACCTTC. This translates into CASSLVEGPMLGYTF.

Many counts were recorded for this clonotype. The V call is TRBV12-5, the J call TRBJ2-2; D remains ambiguous. This CDR3 has 15 residues. With 1 base removed from V and 8 bases from J, the gap between germline ends came to 14 bases. The germline V gene encodes CDR1 LGHNT and CDR2 FRNRAP. The CDR3 region is CASGLDAPYPGELFF. DNA of the CDR3: TGTGCTAGTGGTTTGGATGCCCCCTACCCGGGGGAGCTGTTTTTT.

This clonotype was picked up many times. The CDR3 DNA reads as TGTGCCAGCAGCCCCAGGGGCAGAGCTAACTATGGCTACACCTTC. Amino acid sequence: CASSPRGRANYGYTF. The chain combines TRBV27 with TRBJ1-2, with D possibly matching TRBD1 (6 bases). V shed 6 bases and J shed 0 bases, with 14 bases lying between them. Looked up from germline, CDR1 is MNHEY and CDR2 is SMNVEV (reference sequence). This CDR3 region has 15 residues.